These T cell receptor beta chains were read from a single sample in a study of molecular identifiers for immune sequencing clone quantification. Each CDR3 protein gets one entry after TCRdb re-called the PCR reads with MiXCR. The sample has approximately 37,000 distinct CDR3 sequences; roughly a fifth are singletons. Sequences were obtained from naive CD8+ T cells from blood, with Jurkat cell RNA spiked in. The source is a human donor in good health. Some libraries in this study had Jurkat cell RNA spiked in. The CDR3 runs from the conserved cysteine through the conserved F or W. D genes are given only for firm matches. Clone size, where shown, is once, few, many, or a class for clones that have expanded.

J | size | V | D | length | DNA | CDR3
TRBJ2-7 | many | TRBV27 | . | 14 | TGTGCCAGCAGTCCCCAATGGCCTAGCTACGAGCAGTACTTC | CASSPQWPSYEQYF
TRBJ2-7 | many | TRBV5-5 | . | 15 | TGTGCCAGCAGCTTGGCCCGCGGGCCAGCGTTGGAGCAGTACTTC | CASSLARGPALEQYF
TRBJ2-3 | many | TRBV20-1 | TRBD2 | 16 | TGCAGTGCTAGAGATTTTCCGGCGGGAGGGACAGATACGCAGTATTTT | CSARDFPAGGTDTQYF
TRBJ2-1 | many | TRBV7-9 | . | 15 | TGTGCCAGCAGCTTAGGGCCTTATAGCAACGGGGAGCAGTTCTTC | CASSLGPYSNGEQFF
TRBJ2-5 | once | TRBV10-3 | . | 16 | TGTGCCATCAGTGAGTCGAAGGTGGGAGACCTGGGGACCCAGTACTTC | CAISESKVGDLGTQYF
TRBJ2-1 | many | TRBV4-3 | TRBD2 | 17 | TGCGCCAGCAGCCAAGATAAGACTAGCGGCTCCTACAATGAGCAGTTCTTC | CASSQDKTSGSYNEQFF
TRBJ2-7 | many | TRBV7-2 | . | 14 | TGTGCCAGCAGCTTGCCGGGCGCCTACCACGAGCAGTACTTC | CASSLPGAYHEQYF
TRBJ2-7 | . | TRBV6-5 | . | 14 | TGTGCCAGCAGTGCCGGGGAAGGCACCTACGAGCAGTACTTC | CASSAGEGTYEQYF
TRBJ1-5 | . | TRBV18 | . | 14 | TGTGCCAGCTCACCAGACAGTAGCATTCAGCCCCAGCATTTT | CASSPDSSIQPQHF
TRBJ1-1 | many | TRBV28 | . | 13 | TGTGCCAGCAGATCAGGGTATGGATCTGAAGCTTTCTTT | CASRSGYGSEAFF
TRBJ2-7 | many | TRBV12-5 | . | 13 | TGTGCTAGTGGTTTGGGGGGGGATGTCGAGCAGTACTTC | CASGLGGDVEQYF
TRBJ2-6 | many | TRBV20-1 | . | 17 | TGCAGTGCCCGGGTGGGCAGCGAGACGTCTGGGGCCAACGTCCTGACTTTC | CSARVGSETSGANVLTF
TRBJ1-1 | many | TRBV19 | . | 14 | TGTGCCAGTAGTCTTGTAGGGCTGAACACTGAAGCTTTCTTT | CASSLVGLNTEAFF
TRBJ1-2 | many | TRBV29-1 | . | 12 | TGCAGCGTTGAAAGGCAGGACTATGGCTACACCTTC | CSVERQDYGYTF
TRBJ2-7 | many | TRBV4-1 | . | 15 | TGCGCCAGCAGCCAAGAAGCGTGGGCTACCTACGAGCAGTACTTC | CASSQEAWATYEQYF
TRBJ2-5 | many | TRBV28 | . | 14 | TGTGCCAGCAGTTTTGGTAGCGGCGATGAGACCCAGTACTTC | CASSFGSGDETQYF
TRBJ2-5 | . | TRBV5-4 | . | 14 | TGTGCCTGCAGCTGGGGGACGGGACAAGGGACCCAGTACTTC | CACSWGTGQGTQYF
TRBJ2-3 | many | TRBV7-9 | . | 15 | TGTGCCAGCAGCTTACGCGGGCGCAGCACAGATACGCAGTATTTT | CASSLRGRSTDTQYF
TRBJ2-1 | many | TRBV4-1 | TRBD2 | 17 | TGCGCCAGCAGCCAAAACGTGTCGCCCCGCGGGGGGTATGAGCAGTTCTTC | CASSQNVSPRGGYEQFF
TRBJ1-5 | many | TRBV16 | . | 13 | TGTGCCAGCAGCCCTGGGGGCAATCAGCCCCAGCATTTT | CASSPGGNQPQHF
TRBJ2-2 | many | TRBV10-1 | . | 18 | TGCGCCAGCAGTGAGCCCCCTGGGCGGCATCGTGTCCCCGGGGAGCTGTTTTTT | CASSEPPGRHRVPGELFF
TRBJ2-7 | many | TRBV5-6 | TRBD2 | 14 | TGTGCCAGCAGCTTGGAGAGTAGCGGGAACGAGCAGTACTTC | CASSLESSGNEQYF
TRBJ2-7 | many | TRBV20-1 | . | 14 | TGCAGTGTTCAGAGAGCGGTAGGGACCTACGAGCAGTACTTC | CSVQRAVGTYEQYF
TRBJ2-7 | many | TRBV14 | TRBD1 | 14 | TGTGCCAGCAGCTTTCGGACAGGAGCCTACGAGCAGTACTTC | CASSFRTGAYEQYF
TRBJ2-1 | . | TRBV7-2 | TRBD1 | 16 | TGTGCCAGCAGCTCCCTACAGGGGAAACCTTACAATGAGCAGTTCTTC | CASSSLQGKPYNEQFF
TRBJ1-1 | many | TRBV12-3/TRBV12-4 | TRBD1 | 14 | TGTGCCAGCAGCCTGACAGGGTCGAACACTGAAGCTTTCTTT | CASSLTGSNTEAFF
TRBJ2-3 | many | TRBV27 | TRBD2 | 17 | TGTGCCAGCAGTTTATCCCTAGCGGGAGGTATCACAGATACGCAGTATTTT | CASSLSLAGGITDTQYF
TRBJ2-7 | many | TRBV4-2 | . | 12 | TGTGCCAGCAGCCAAGGCTGGGGAGAGCAGTACTTC | CASSQGWGEQYF
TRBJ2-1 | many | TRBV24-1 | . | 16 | TGTGCCACCAGTGACATCTCACAGGGTCTCTACGATGAGCAGTTCTTC | CATSDISQGLYDEQFF
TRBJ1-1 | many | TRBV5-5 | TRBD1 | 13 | TGTGCCAGCAGCGGGGCGACAGGGACTGAAGCTTTCTTT | CASSGATGTEAFF
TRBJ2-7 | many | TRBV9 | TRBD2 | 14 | TGTGCCAGCAGCCCTAGCGGGGAGACCTACGAGCAGTACTTC | CASSPSGETYEQYF
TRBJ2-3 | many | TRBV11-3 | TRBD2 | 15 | TGTGCCAGCAGCCCCCGGGGGGGCCTCACAGATACGCAGTATTTT | CASSPRGGLTDTQYF
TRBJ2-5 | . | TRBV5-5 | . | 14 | TGTGCCAGCAGCGGGTGGCAGGGTCTAGAGACCCAGTACTTC | CASSGWQGLETQYF
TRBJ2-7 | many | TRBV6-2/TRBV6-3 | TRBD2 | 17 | TGTGCCAGCAGTTACTCGGCTAGCGGGTATGACTCCTACGAGCAGTACTTC | CASSYSASGYDSYEQYF
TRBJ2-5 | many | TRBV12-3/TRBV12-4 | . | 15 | TGTGCCAGCAGTTTCCACCCCAGCCTCCAAGAGACCCAGTACTTC | CASSFHPSLQETQYF
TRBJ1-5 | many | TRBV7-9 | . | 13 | TGTGCCAGCAGCCCAACTCACAATCAGCCCCAGCATTTT | CASSPTHNQPQHF
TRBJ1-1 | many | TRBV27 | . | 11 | TGTGCCAGCAGTATGCCGAATACAGGGCTATTT | CASSMPNTGLF
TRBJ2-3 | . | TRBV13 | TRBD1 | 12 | TGTGCCAGCAGCTTAAGGACAGGTATGCAGTATTTT | CASSLRTGMQYF
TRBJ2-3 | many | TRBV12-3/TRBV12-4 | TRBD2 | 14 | TGTGCCAGCAGTGTCGGGGGGAGGACAGATACGCAGTATTTT | CASSVGGRTDTQYF
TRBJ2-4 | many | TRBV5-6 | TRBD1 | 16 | TGTGCCAGCAGCCATACAGGGGGCATCGCCAAAAACATTCAGTACTTC | CASSHTGGIAKNIQYF
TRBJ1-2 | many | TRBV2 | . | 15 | TGTGCCAACCCAAACAGGGACTCAGCTAACTATGGCTACACCTTC | CANPNRDSANYGYTF
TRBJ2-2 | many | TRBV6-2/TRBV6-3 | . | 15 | TGTGCCAGCGAAACCTACAGGGTCGGCACCGGGGAGCTGTTTTTT | CASETYRVGTGELFF
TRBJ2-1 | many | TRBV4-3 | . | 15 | TGCGCCAGCAGCCTAAGCGGGTTGACCTACAATGAGCAGTTCTTC | CASSLSGLTYNEQFF
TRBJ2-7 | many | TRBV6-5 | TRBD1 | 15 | TGTGCCAGCAGTTACTCGGAGACAGGGCCCTACGAGCAGTACTTC | CASSYSETGPYEQYF
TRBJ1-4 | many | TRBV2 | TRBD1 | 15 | TGTGCCAGCAGTGAGTACGGGACAGGGAATGAAAAACTGTTTTTT | CASSEYGTGNEKLFF
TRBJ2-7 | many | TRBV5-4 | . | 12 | TGTGCCAGCAGCCCCGGCGGAGGCGAGCAGTACTTC | CASSPGGGEQYF
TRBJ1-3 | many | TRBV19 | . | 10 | TGTGCCAGCACCGGAAACACCATATATTTT | CASTGNTIYF